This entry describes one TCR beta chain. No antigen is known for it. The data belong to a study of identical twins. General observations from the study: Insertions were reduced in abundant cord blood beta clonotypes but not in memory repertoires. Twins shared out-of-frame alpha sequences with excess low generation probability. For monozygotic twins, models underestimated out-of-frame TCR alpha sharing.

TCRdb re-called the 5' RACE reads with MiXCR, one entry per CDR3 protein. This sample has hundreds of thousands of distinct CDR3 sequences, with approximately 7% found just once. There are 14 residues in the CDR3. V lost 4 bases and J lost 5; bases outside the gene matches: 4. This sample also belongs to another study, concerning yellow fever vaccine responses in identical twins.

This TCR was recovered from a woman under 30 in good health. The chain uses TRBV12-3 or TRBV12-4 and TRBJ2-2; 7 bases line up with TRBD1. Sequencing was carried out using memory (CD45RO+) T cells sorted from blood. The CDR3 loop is CASSSGGRTGELFF. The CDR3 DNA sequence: TGTGCCAGCAGTTCAGGGGGTAGGACCGGGGAGCTGTTTTTT.